This T cell receptor (beta chain) was sequenced in a study of breast tumors, draining lymph nodes, adjacent tissues. General study findings and limits: Tumor T cell lymph node origin was a supported hypothesis, not proven. Tumors had less TCR diversity than lymph nodes, more than nontumor tissue.

Per the germline V gene, CDR1 is LNHDA and CDR2 is SQIVND (reference sequence). This CDR3 region has 14 residues. V lost 5 bases and J 0 bases, leaving 10 bases between the germline ends. TCRdb re-derived calls from the multiplex PCR reads in MiXCR, one entry per CDR3 protein. Here the sample spans 20,000 or so distinct CDR3 sequences, around two fifths being singletons. Comment on this clonotype: The antigen remains undetermined.

This sequence was found in a female donor with breast cancer. Some clones in this sample may be carry-over from other donors' samples. The chain uses TRBV19 and TRBJ1-2; no definite D call. The sequenced material came from breast tumor tissue. CDR3 in DNA: TGTGCCAGTAGTCCCCGACATACTAACTATGGCTACACCTTC. Its translation: CASSPRHTNYGYTF.